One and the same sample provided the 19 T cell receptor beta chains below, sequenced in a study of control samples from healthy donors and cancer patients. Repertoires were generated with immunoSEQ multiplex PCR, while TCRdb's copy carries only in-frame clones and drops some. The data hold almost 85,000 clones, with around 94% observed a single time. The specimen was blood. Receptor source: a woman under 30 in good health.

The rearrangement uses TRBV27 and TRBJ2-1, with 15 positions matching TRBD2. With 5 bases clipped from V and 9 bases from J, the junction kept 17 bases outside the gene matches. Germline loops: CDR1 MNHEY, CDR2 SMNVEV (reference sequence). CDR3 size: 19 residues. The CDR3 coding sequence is TGTGCCAGCAGTCCCCGGACGGGACTAGCGGGAGGTGGTGTCGGTGAGCAGTTCTTC. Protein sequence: CASSPRTGLAGGGVGEQFF.

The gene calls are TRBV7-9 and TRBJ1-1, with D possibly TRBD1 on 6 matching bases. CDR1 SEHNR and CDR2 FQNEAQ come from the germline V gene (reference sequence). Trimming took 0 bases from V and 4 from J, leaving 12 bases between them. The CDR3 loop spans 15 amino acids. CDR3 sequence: CASSLAGGGGTEAFF. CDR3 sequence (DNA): TGTGCCAGCAGCTTAGCGGGGGGCGGCGGCACTGAAGCTTTCTTT.

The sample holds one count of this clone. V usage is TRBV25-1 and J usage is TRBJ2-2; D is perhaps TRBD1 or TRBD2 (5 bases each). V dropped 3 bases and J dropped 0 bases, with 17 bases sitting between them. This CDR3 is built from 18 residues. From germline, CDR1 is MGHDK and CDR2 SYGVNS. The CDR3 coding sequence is TGTGCCAGCAGTGACCTGGGACGAGGCAGGTCGAACACCGGGGAGCTGTTTTTT. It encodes CASSDLGRGRSNTGELFF.

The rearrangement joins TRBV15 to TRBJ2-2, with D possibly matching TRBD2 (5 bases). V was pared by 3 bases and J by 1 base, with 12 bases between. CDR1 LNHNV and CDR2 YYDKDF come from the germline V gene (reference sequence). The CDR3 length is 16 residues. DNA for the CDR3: TGTGCCACCAGCAGGGGGAGACTTGGGAACACCGGGGAGCTGTTTTTT. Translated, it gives CATSRGRLGNTGELFF.

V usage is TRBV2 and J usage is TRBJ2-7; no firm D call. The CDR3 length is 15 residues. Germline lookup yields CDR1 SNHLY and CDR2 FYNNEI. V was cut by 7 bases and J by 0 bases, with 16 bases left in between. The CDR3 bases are TGTGCCAGCAAACCCTCCGACTCTTACTCCTACGAGCAGTACTTC. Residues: CASKPSDSYSYEQYF. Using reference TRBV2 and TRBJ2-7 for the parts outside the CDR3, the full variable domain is EPEVTQTPSHQVTQMGQEVILRCVPISNHLYFYWYRQILGQKVEFLVSFYNNEISEKSEIFDDQFSVERPDGSNFTLKIRSTKLEDSAMYFCASKPSDSYSYEQYFGPGTRLTVT.

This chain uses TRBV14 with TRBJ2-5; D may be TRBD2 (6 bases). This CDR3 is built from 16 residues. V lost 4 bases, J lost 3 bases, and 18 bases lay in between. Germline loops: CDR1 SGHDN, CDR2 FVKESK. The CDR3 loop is CASSRITRGGEETQYF. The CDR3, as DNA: TGTGCCAGCAGCCGGATTACGCGGGGTGGGGAAGAGACCCAGTACTTC.

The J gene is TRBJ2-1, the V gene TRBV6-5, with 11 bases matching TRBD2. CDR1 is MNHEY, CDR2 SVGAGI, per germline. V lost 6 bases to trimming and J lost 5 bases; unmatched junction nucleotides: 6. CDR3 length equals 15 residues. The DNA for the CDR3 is TGTGCCAGCAGAAGACTAGCGGGATTGAACAATGAGCAGTTCTTC. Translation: CASRRLAGLNNEQFF.

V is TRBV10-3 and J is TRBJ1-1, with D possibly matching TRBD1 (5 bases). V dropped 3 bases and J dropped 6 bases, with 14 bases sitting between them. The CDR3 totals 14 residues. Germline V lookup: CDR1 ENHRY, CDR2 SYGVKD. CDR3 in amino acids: CAISEGAGWAEAFF. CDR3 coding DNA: TGTGCCATCAGTGAAGGGGCAGGGTGGGCTGAAGCTTTCTTT.

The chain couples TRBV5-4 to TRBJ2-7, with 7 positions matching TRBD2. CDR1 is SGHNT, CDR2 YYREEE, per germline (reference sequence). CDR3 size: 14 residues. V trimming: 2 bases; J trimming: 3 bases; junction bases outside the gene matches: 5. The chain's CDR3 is CASSFHQRGYEQYF. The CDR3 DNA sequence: TGTGCCAGCAGCTTTCACCAGCGGGGCTACGAGCAGTACTTC.

The CDR3 here is CASSLEGAPSTEAFF. The CDR3, as DNA: TGTGCCAGCAGCTTGGAAGGGGCCCCGTCCACTGAAGCTTTCTTT. J is TRBJ1-1 and V is TRBV7-9, with D possibly matching TRBD1 (5 bases). V was trimmed by 3 bases and J by 4 bases, leaving 15 bases between them. The germline V gene encodes CDR1 SEHNR and CDR2 FQNEAQ (reference sequence). This CDR3 region has 15 residues.

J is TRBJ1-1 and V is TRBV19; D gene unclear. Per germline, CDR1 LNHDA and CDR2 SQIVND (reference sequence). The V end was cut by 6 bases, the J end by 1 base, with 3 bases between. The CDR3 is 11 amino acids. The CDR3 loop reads CASRTNTEAFF. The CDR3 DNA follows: TGTGCCAGTAGGACGAACACTGAAGCTTTCTTT.

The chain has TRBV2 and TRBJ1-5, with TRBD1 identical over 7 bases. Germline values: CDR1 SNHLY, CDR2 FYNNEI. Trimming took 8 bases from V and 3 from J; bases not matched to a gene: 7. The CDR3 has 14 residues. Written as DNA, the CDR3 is TGTGCCAGCCAAGGACAGGTGCTCAATCAGCCCCAGCATTTT. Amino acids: CASQGQVLNQPQHF.

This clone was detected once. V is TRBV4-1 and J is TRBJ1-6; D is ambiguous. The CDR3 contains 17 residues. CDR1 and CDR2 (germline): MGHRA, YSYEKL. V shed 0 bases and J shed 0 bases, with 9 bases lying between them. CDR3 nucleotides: TGCGCCAGCAGCCAAGAGAGGAGTAGCTCCTATAATTCACCCCTCCACTTT. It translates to CASSQERSSSYNSPLHF.

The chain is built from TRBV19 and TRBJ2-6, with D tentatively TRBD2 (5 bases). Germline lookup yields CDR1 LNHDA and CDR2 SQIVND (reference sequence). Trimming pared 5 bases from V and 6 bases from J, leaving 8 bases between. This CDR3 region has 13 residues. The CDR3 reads CASSPGLANVLTF. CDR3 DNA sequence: TGTGCCAGTAGTCCCGGACTGGCCAACGTCCTGACTTTC.

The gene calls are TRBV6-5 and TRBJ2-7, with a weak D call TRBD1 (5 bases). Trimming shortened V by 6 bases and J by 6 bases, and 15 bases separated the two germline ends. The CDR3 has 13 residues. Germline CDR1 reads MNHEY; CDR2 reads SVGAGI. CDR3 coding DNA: TGTGCCAGCAGCCGACAGCTTAATTGCGAGCAGTACTTC. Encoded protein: CASSRQLNCEQYF.

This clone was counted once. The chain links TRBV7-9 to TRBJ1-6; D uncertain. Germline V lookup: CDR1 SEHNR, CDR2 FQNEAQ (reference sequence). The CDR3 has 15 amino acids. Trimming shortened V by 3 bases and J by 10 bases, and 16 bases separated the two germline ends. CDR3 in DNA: TGTGCCAGCAGCTTGGTCGGGCCAGGCAGGTCACCCCTCCACTTT. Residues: CASSLVGPGRSPLHF.

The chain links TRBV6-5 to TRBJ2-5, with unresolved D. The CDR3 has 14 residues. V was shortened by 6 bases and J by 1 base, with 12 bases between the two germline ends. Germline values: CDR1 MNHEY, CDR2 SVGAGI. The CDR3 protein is CASSPGSSQETQYF. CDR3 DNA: TGTGCCAGCAGCCCCGGTAGCTCCCAAGAGACCCAGTACTTC.

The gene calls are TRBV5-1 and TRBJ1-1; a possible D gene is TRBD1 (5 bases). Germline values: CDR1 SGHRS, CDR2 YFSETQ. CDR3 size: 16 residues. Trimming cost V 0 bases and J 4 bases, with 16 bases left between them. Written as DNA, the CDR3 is TGCGCCAGCAGCTTGGGTCGCCAGGCGGGGGTCACTGAAGCTTTCTTT. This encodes CASSLGRQAGVTEAFF.

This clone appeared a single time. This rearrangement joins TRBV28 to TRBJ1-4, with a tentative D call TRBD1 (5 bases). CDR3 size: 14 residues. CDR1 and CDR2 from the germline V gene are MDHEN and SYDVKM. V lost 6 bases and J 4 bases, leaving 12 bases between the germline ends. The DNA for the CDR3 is TGTGCCAGCAGATCAGGGCTCAATAATGAAAAACTGTTTTTT. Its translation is CASRSGLNNEKLFF.